The 11 T cell receptor beta chains listed next were all sequenced from one sample in a study of identical twins. TCRdb recomputed calls from the 5' RACE reads with MiXCR, one row per CDR3 protein. This sample has under 300,000 distinct CDR3 sequences, with more than 9.5% found just once. These data also featured in a second study, about yellow fever vaccine responses in identical twins.

Sequencing was done on a sample of memory (CD45RO+) T cells sorted from blood. These receptors were collected from a woman under 30 in good health.

The sample holds a few counts of this clonotype. The CDR3 DNA reads TGTGCCAGCAGTTACGTTTCGGGAAGCGGGAGCAACTACGAGCAGTACTTC. Translating gives CASSYVSGSGSNYEQYF. The chain is built from TRBV6-2 or TRBV6-3 and TRBJ2-7; 8 bases fit TRBD2. Per germline, CDR1 MNHEY and CDR2 SVGEGT. The CDR3 spans 17 residues. The V segment lost 2 bases and the J segment 3 bases; nucleotides outside the gene matches: 12.

This clonotype was observed at least ten times. The gene calls are TRBV20-1 and TRBJ2-1, with 10 bases identical to TRBD2. The CDR3 is 16 residues long. Trimming took 3 bases from V and 6 from J; bases not matched to a gene: 11. Germline V gene data show CDR1 as DFQATT and CDR2 as SNEGSKA (reference sequence). The CDR3: CSARGASSGGGNEQFF. CDR3 nucleotides: TGCAGTGCTAGGGGGGCCTCTAGCGGGGGAGGCAATGAGCAGTTCTTC.

In its sample, this clonotype was seen many times. This rearrangement joins TRBV7-9 to TRBJ1-6; D unclear. Trimming shortened V by 4 bases and J by 0 bases, and 13 bases separated the two germline ends. The CDR3 consists of 17 residues. The germline CDR1 and CDR2 sequences are SEHNR and FQNEAQ (reference sequence). The CDR3 sequence: CASSSSRESSYNSPLHF. The CDR3 coding sequence is TGTGCCAGCAGCTCAAGTCGGGAAAGCTCCTATAATTCACCCCTCCACTTT.

This chain links TRBV27 with TRBJ2-1; tentative D call: TRBD2 (6 bases). V was pared by 2 bases and J by 15 bases, with 17 bases between. Looked up from germline, CDR1 is MNHEY and CDR2 is SMNVEV (reference sequence). This CDR3 comprises 13 residues. This chain's CDR3 is CASSLVFGGWGFF. The CDR3 DNA is TGTGCCAGCAGTTTAGTATTCGGGGGTTGGGGGTTCTTC.

A few counts support this clonotype. The gene calls are TRBV5-1 and TRBJ2-7; possible D gene TRBD2, 5 bases. There are 15 residues in the CDR3. Germline V gives CDR1 SGHRS, CDR2 YFSETQ. Trimming removed 4 bases at V and 2 bases at J, with 16 bases between. The CDR3 is CASSPEVGVTYEQYF. CDR3 sequence (DNA): TGCGCCAGCAGCCCGGAGGTCGGCGTTACCTACGAGCAGTACTTC.

This clonotype has just a few counts. V and J are TRBV20-1 and TRBJ2-1, with TRBD2 matching over 11 bases. This CDR3 region has 15 residues. Trimming took 3 bases from V and 7 from J; bases not matched to a gene: 8. CDR1 and CDR2 from the germline V gene are DFQATT and SNEGSKA (reference sequence). The CDR3 here is CSASDSGRARNEQFF. The CDR3 DNA is TGCAGTGCTAGTGATAGCGGGAGGGCCCGAAATGAGCAGTTCTTC.

This clonotype came up a few times. The V call is TRBV10-3, the J call TRBJ2-1; no clear D. With 2 bases removed from V and 7 bases from J, the gap between germline ends came to 6 bases. Germline V gene lookup returns CDR1 ENHRY and CDR2 SYGVKD. The CDR3 has 12 residues. For the CDR3, the DNA is TGTGCCATCAGTGAGGGGCGGAATGAGCAGTTCTTC. It translates to CAISEGRNEQFF.

This clonotype was observed many times. V and J are TRBV12-3 or TRBV12-4 and TRBJ2-7; D gene uncertain. Trimming stripped 1 base from V and 3 bases from J, with 7 bases between. The CDR3 contains 13 residues. The CDR3 sequence is CASSLGESYEQYF. The CDR3 nucleotides read TGTGCCAGCAGTTTAGGAGAAAGCTACGAGCAGTACTTC.

The V call is TRBV24-1, the J call TRBJ1-5; 9 nucleotides agree with TRBD1. V shed 3 bases and J 11 bases; nucleotides not matched to a gene: 7. The V gene's germline CDR1 is KGHDR and CDR2 SFDVKD. The CDR3 spans 14 residues. As DNA, the CDR3 is TGTGCCACCAGTGATGCGGGACAGGGACTAACCCAGCATTTT. Protein product: CATSDAGQGLTQHF.

Many counts were recorded for this clonotype. This sequence joins TRBV11-2 and TRBJ2-5; the D gene is possibly TRBD2 (5 bases). Germline lookup yields CDR1 SGHAT and CDR2 FQNNGV. The CDR3 contains 15 residues. The V and J ends lost 1 base and 3 bases respectively, with 12 bases between them. The CDR3 spells CASSLVKGVKETQYF. In DNA form, the CDR3 reads TGTGCCAGCAGCTTAGTGAAGGGAGTAAAAGAGACCCAGTACTTC.

In this sample, this clonotype turned up a few times. The V call is TRBV24-1, the J call TRBJ1-2; tentative D call: TRBD1 (5 bases). Germline assignment: CDR1 KGHDR and CDR2 SFDVKD. The CDR3 has 15 amino acids. The ends were cut back, 3 bases at V and 6 bases at J, with 16 bases in the middle. CDR3 sequence: CATSDRAQGLDGYTF. The CDR3 DNA is TGTGCCACCAGTGATCGAGCCCAGGGACTTGATGGCTACACCTTC.